This T cell receptor (beta chain) came from a study of T cell repertoires in cytomegalovirus infection. Across the whole study: CMV epitopes, recently identified HLA-C-restricted and well-studied HLA-B-restricted, were used. Indications came from public TCR beta signatures; they pointed to CMV infection and to a matching HLA type. Broader study findings: People with CMV and the relevant HLA were identified by cumulative public TCR beta family frequency. Clonotype analysis showed dominance of the ex vivo response by HLA-C-restricted CMV-specific TCR beta clonotypes.

The length of the CDR3 is 13 residues. V lost 4 bases to trimming and J lost 1 base, with 8 bases between them. Regarding this clonotype: The antigen remains undetermined.

TCRdb reprocessed the reads via MiXCR and lists one record per CDR3 protein. The table records about 220,000 distinct CDR3 sequences, roughly two fifths of them present only once. The V gene is TRBV12-3 or TRBV12-4, the J gene TRBJ2-7; D remains unclear. Sequences were derived from CD8+ T cells from cultured PBMCs, sampled from culture after CMV antigen stimulation. This sequence was found in a human donor in good health (CMV status not recorded). Some clones in this sample may be carry-over from other donors' samples. CDR3 sequence: CASSSGMSYEQYF. CDR3 DNA: TGTGCCAGCAGTTCTGGAATGTCCTACGAGCAGTACTTC.